One sample yielded the 9 T cell receptor beta chains listed below, sequenced in a study of T cell responses to AZD1222 COVID-19 vaccine. TCRdb keeps only in-frame clones here, not all; method: immunoSEQ multiplex PCR. The sample holds tens of thousands of clones, around 88% seen once. Sequencing was performed on peripheral blood, taken on day 0 of AZD1222 vaccination. The receptor set was obtained from an adult in good health.

This chain uses TRBV28 with TRBJ2-3; 8 nucleotides match TRBD2. The V segment lost 2 bases and the J segment 4 bases; nucleotides outside the gene matches: 2. Germline CDR1 reads MDHEN; CDR2 reads SYDVKM. The CDR3 runs to 14 residues. The CDR3 sequence: CASSLSGRADTQYF. CDR3 in DNA: TGTGCCAGCAGTTTAAGCGGGAGAGCAGATACGCAGTATTTT.

The chain is built from TRBV7-3 and TRBJ2-1, with D perhaps TRBD2 (10 bases). The CDR3 contains 17 residues. The germline gives CDR1 SGHTA, CDR2 FQGTGA. Between the trimmed V and J ends, which lost 5 bases and 16 bases, there was a span of 33 bases. DNA of the CDR3: TGTGCCAGCAGCCAGACCGGGACAGGGAGGAGCGGGGGGGAGCGTTTCTTC. Residues: CASSQTGTGRSGGERFF. Looking up the rest from reference TRBV7-3 and TRBJ2-1 gives the full variable domain: GAGVSQTPSNKVTEKGKYVELRCDPISGHTALYWYRQSLGQGPEFLIYFQGTGAADDSGLPNDRFFAVRPEGSVSTLKIQRTERGDSAVYLCASSQTGTGRSGGERFFGPGTRLTVL.

The CDR3 loop is CAWKGRDNEKLFF. DNA of the CDR3: TGTGCCTGGAAAGGCAGGGATAATGAAAAACTGTTTTTT. The V call is TRBV30, the J call TRBJ1-4; D is perhaps TRBD1 (5 bases). CDR1 and CDR2 from the germline V gene are GTSNPN and SVGIG (reference sequence). Trimming took off 4 bases at V and 4 bases at J, with 10 bases between the two ends. The CDR3 loop spans 13 amino acids.

The genes are TRBV18 and TRBJ1-1; TRBD1 matches 10 bases. Germline V gene data show CDR1 as KGHSH and CDR2 as LQKENI. The length of the CDR3 is 14 residues. V was pared by 5 bases and J by 4 bases, with 4 bases of the junction left unmatched. The CDR3 loop is CASSNDRGPTEAFF. CDR3 nucleotide sequence: TGTGCCAGCTCAAATGACAGGGGGCCCACTGAAGCTTTCTTT. Together with reference TRBV18 and TRBJ1-1, the CDR3 gives the full variable domain: NAGVMQNPRHLVRRRGQEARLRCSPMKGHSHVYWYRQLPEEGLKFMVYLQKENIIDESGMPKERFSAEFPKEGPSILRIQQVVRGDSAAYFCASSNDRGPTEAFFGQGTRLTVV.

This sequence joins TRBV15 and TRBJ2-7; D is perhaps TRBD2 (6 bases). There are 14 residues in the CDR3. From germline, CDR1 is LNHNV and CDR2 YYDKDF (reference sequence). V gave up 3 bases and J gave up 6 bases, with 15 bases separating them. The CDR3 loop is CATSRSPQGLEQYF. The CDR3 coding sequence is TGTGCCACCAGCAGGAGCCCCCAGGGACTCGAGCAGTACTTC.

This clone has a handful of counts. This chain joins TRBV5-5 and TRBJ1-6; TRBD1 is a possible D gene (5 bases). Per the germline V gene, CDR1 is SGHKS and CDR2 is YYEKEE (reference sequence). The CDR3 is made up of 14 amino acids. The V end lost 3 bases, the J end lost 10 bases, and 14 bases lay between the germline ends. The CDR3 coding sequence is TGTGCCAGCAGCTCCCTGGTAGGGGCCTCACCCCTCCACTTT. It specifies CASSSLVGASPLHF.

This rearrangement joins TRBV27 to TRBJ2-7; tentative D call: TRBD1 (5 bases). This CDR3 has 13 amino acids. V was cut by 8 bases and J by 1 base, with 12 bases left in between. Germline lookup yields CDR1 MNHEY and CDR2 SMNVEV (reference sequence). CDR3 protein: CASSLGRSYEQYF. The CDR3, as DNA: TGTGCCAGCTCCTTGGGGCGGTCCTACGAGCAGTACTTC.

There are a few counts of this clone. CDR3 loop: CASRGPTLGTGELFF. The CDR3 bases are TGTGCCAGTCGCGGCCCGACCCTCGGCACCGGGGAGCTGTTTTTT. This chain connects TRBV19 to TRBJ2-2; D ambiguous. The germline CDR1 and CDR2 sequences are LNHDA and SQIVND (reference sequence). The CDR3 totals 15 residues. V lost 8 bases, J lost 4 bases, and 17 bases lay in between.

This clone was recorded once. The V gene is TRBV10-1, the J gene TRBJ2-7; D possibly uses TRBD1 or TRBD2 (5 bases each). The CDR3 contains 12 residues. V dropped 10 bases and J dropped 5 bases, with 15 bases sitting between them. Germline V gene data show CDR1 as WNHNN and CDR2 as SYGVQD (reference sequence). Here the CDR3 DNA reads TGCGCCAACAGATCACGAGGGGACGAGCAGTACTTC. As protein: CANRSRGDEQYF.